The sequence of this T cell receptor beta chain was determined in a study of T cells in Graves' hyperthyroidism and ophthalmopathy. Study context: Upon initial diagnosis and before any treatment, peripheral blood was collected.

CDR3 length equals 15 residues. The V segment lost 4 bases and the J segment 2 bases; nucleotides outside the gene matches: 7. In germline, CDR1 is MNHNS, CDR2 SASEGT. The investigators amplified TCR beta CDR3 regions from RNA transcripts. HTBI primers were employed in a first-round RT-PCR of the TCR CDR3. TCRdb re-derived calls from the multiplex PCR reads in MiXCR, one entry per CDR3 protein. The sample yields 550,000 to 850,000 distinct CDR3 sequences, under 20% seen once. The V and J genes are TRBV6-1 and TRBJ1-2, with TRBD1 matching 7 bases. Sequencing used blood. The source of this sequence is a woman between 45 and 60 years old with Graves' hyperthyroidism that later progressed to Graves' ophthalmopathy. CDR3 region: CASSVRQGVNYGYTF. The CDR3 DNA is TGTGCCAGCAGTGTAAGACAGGGTGTGAACTATGGCTACACCTTC.